This T cell receptor beta chain was retrieved from a study of breast tumors, draining lymph nodes, adjacent tissues. On this clonotype: Antigen unknown.

This CDR3 contains 14 residues. Trimming took 5 bases from V and 2 from J; bases not matched to a gene: 3. From germline, CDR1 is SGHNT and CDR2 YENEEA. Points from the study as a whole: Data only fit, rather than demonstrated, lymph node origin of most tumor T cells.

TCRdb reprocessed the multiplex PCR reads via MiXCR and lists one record per CDR3 protein. Here the sample spans 13,000 or so distinct CDR3 sequences, 62% being singletons. The J gene is TRBJ1-3, the V gene TRBV11-3; TRBD1 matches 7 bases. The sample comprised tumor-adjacent breast tissue. The sequence derives from a female donor with breast cancer. Some clones in this sample may be carry-over from other donors' samples. In DNA form, the CDR3 reads TGTGCCAGCAGCGGGGACAGCCCTGGAAACACCATATATTTT. Translated: CASSGDSPGNTIYF.